This TCR beta chain is from a study of technical replicates of blood from a few donors. This clone was seen a few times. V gave up 0 bases and J gave up 4 bases; unmatched junction bases: 4. Germline CDR1 reads LGHNA; CDR2 reads YNFKEQ. CDR3 length: 16 residues. This table comes from immunoSEQ multiplex PCR, and its TCRdb copy is limited to in-frame clones, with some not included. Of under 80,000 clones detected, about nine tenths appear once; the ten largest clones hold 4.5% to 5%. This TCR was sampled from a human donor in good health. Some clones in this sample may be carry-over from other donors' samples. The sample comprised PBMCs. The chain joins TRBV4-2 to TRBJ2-1, with 9 bases fitting TRBD2. DNA for the CDR3: TGTGCCAGCAGCCAAGAACCCGCGGGGGGGTACAATGAGCAGTTCTTC. Translation: CASSQEPAGGYNEQFF.